Following are 22 T cell receptor beta chains from one sample sequenced in a study of T cell responses to AZD1222 COVID-19 vaccine. Produced via immunoSEQ multiplex PCR; TCRdb's table is partial and in-frame only. The sample consists of about 120,000 clones, roughly 91% of them appearing once. The material was peripheral blood, obtained on day 0 of AZD1222 vaccination. The receptors stem from an adult in good health.

This clone was detected a few times. The chain recombines TRBV12-5 with TRBJ1-1; 7 bases agree with TRBD1. Losses at the gene ends were 5 bases for V and 6 bases for J; bases not matched to a gene: 15. Germline V lookup: CDR1 LGHNT, CDR2 FRNRAP. The CDR3 is made up of 16 amino acids. The DNA of the CDR3 is TGTGCTAGTGGTCCGTGGGACAGTCAGTTTCTACCTGAAGCTTTCTTT. It translates to CASGPWDSQFLPEAFF. Complete variable domain (other parts from reference TRBV12-5 and TRBJ1-1): DARVTQTPRHKVTEMGQEVTMRCQPILGHNTVFWYRQTMMQGLELLAYFRNRAPLDDSGMPKDRFSAEMPDATLATLKIQPSEPRDSAVYFCASGPWDSQFLPEAFFGQGTRLTVV.

This chain links TRBV9 with TRBJ2-1, with 10 positions matching TRBD2. J lost 0 bases, V lost 4 bases, and 1 base had no gene match. The V gene's germline CDR1 is SGDLS and CDR2 YYNGEE. The CDR3 spans 15 residues. DNA of the CDR3: TGTGCCAGCAGCTCTAGCGGGAGCTCCTACAATGAGCAGTTCTTC. This codes for CASSSSGSSYNEQFF.

The CDR3 spells CASSPARTSGSTYNEQFF. CDR3 DNA: TGCGCCAGCAGCCCAGCTCGGACTAGCGGGAGTACATACAATGAGCAGTTCTTC. The rearrangement uses TRBV5-1 and TRBJ2-1; TRBD2 agrees at 13 bases. Losses at the gene ends were 4 bases for V and 4 bases for J; bases not matched to a gene: 11. Germline CDR1 is SGHRS and CDR2 is YFSETQ. This CDR3 has 18 residues.

V gene TRBV4-3 combines with J gene TRBJ1-5; D is unclear. Germline V CDR1 and CDR2: LGHNA, YSLEER. This CDR3 is 13 amino acids long. Trimming took off 4 bases at V and 6 bases at J, with 10 bases between the two ends. Written as DNA, the CDR3 is TGCGCCAGCAGCCCGGGAGTAGGTCAGCCCCAGCATTTT. The encoded protein is CASSPGVGQPQHF.

This clone is a singleton in its sample. This chain uses TRBV2 with TRBJ2-7; no clear D. CDR1 and CDR2 (germline): SNHLY, FYNNEI. The CDR3 runs 12 residues. V was cut by 11 bases and J by 3 bases, with 14 bases left in between. CDR3 DNA: TGTGCCGGGCGTGGCTACCTCTACGAGCAGTACTTC. Encoded protein: CAGRGYLYEQYF.

The chain recombines TRBV4-1 with TRBJ2-7; TRBD2 agrees at 7 bases. Trimming at V came to 6 bases and at J to 2 bases, leaving 7 bases not matched to a gene. The germline V gene has CDR1 MGHRA and CDR2 YSYEKL. The CDR3 sequence is 14 residues long. The CDR3 sequence is CASSRTGTTYEQYF. CDR3 bases: TGCGCCAGCAGTCGTACCGGGACTACCTACGAGCAGTACTTC.

This chain connects TRBV13 to TRBJ2-3; a possible D gene is TRBD2 (5 bases). Deletions cut 6 bases from V and 4 bases from J, with 20 bases between. This CDR3 region has 16 residues. Germline V gene data show CDR1 as PRHDT and CDR2 as FYEKMQ (reference sequence). The DNA for the CDR3 is TGTGCCAGCAGAAATAGGAGGTTTGGGAGCGCAGATACGCAGTATTTT. Translating gives CASRNRRFGSADTQYF.

In its sample, this clone was seen many times. V gene TRBV19 combines with J gene TRBJ2-7; the D call may be TRBD1 or TRBD2 (7 bases each). V shed 3 bases and J shed 2 bases, with 11 bases lying between them. The CDR3 is 14 residues long. Germline V gene data show CDR1 as LNHDA and CDR2 as SQIVND (reference sequence). DNA for the CDR3: TGTGCCAGTAGTATCGGGGGGACAGCCTACGAGCAGTACTTC. The encoded protein is CASSIGGTAYEQYF.

The chain carries TRBV5-1 and TRBJ2-6; either TRBD1 or TRBD2 may fit D (6 bases each). Between the trimmed V and J ends, which lost 4 bases and 2 bases, there was a span of 19 bases. This CDR3 is built from 18 residues. The germline CDR1 and CDR2 sequences are SGHRS and YFSETQ. The CDR3 spells CASSRTAGVPPGANVLTF. In DNA, the CDR3 is TGCGCCAGCAGCCGGACAGCGGGCGTACCTCCTGGGGCCAACGTCCTGACTTTC. The whole variable domain, filled in from reference TRBV5-1 and TRBJ2-6, reads KAGVTQTPRYLIKTRGQQVTLSCSPISGHRSVSWYQQTPGQGLQFLFEYFSETQRNKGNFPGRFSGRQFSNSRSEMNVSTLELGDSALYLCASSRTAGVPPGANVLTFGAGSRLTVL.

In its sample, this clone was seen a few times. V is TRBV5-4 and J is TRBJ1-2; TRBD1 is a possible D gene (6 bases). The CDR3 spans 15 residues. Germline CDR1 reads SGHNT; CDR2 reads YYREEE (reference sequence). V lost 4 bases, J lost 3 bases, and 16 bases lay in between. In DNA form, the CDR3 reads TGTGCCAGCAGCGTGGAAGCAGGGGCCGACTATGGCTACACCTTC. Translating it yields CASSVEAGADYGYTF.

In DNA form, the CDR3 reads TGTGCCTGGAGACCTACAGGGTTTGGGAATCAGCCCCAGCATTTT. Translation gives CAWRPTGFGNQPQHF. The chain is built from TRBV30 and TRBJ1-5; perhaps TRBD1 as D (6 bases). Looked up from germline, CDR1 is GTSNPN and CDR2 is SVGIG (reference sequence). V gave up 3 bases and J gave up 4 bases, with 16 bases separating them. This CDR3 has 15 amino acids. Filled out from reference TRBV30 and TRBJ1-5, the complete variable domain reads SQTIHQWPATLVQPVGSPLSLECTVEGTSNPNLYWYRQAAGRGLQLLFYSVGIGQISSEVPQNLSASRPQDRQFILSSKKLLLSDSGFYLCAWRPTGFGNQPQHFGDGTRLSIL.

J is TRBJ2-1 and V is TRBV12-3 or TRBV12-4; tentative D call: TRBD1 (5 bases). V lost 6 bases, J lost 6 bases, and 12 bases lay in between. The CDR3 is 13 amino acids. CDR3 DNA sequence: TGTGCCAGCAGGCCCCTAGGGGCCAATGAGCAGTTCTTC. Protein: CASRPLGANEQFF.

This clone was observed once. The chain carries TRBV15 and TRBJ1-1; the D is unclear. With 1 base removed from V and 1 base from J, the gap between germline ends came to 7 bases. The germline V gene has CDR1 LNHNV and CDR2 YYDKDF (reference sequence). The CDR3 loop spans 14 amino acids. The CDR3 spells CATSRGVQNTEAFF. The CDR3 region has the DNA TGTGCCACCAGCAGAGGGGTCCAGAACACTGAAGCTTTCTTT. Full variable domain (outside the CDR3, taken from reference TRBV15 and TRBJ1-1): DAMVIQNPRYQVTQFGKPVTLSCSQTLNHNVMYWYQQKSSQAPKLLFHYYDKDFNNEADTPDNFQSRRPNTSFCFLDIRSPGLGDTAMYLCATSRGVQNTEAFFGQGTRLTVV.

The CDR3 is CASSLRAGYGEQYF. The CDR3 DNA reads as TGTGCCAGCAGCTTACGGGCGGGATACGGCGAGCAGTACTTC. The chain joins TRBV7-3 to TRBJ2-7; D is possibly TRBD2 (6 bases). Germline assignment: CDR1 SGHTA and CDR2 FQGTGA. The length of the CDR3 is 14 residues. The V gene lost 2 bases and the J gene lost 6 bases, with 14 bases spanning the gap.

The chain links TRBV6-5 to TRBJ2-7, with D unclear. The CDR3 is made up of 15 amino acids. Germline CDR1 MNHEY, CDR2 SVGAGI. V lost 2 bases and J lost 0, with 11 bases in between. CDR3 amino acids: CASSYDRLFSYEQYF. The CDR3 DNA follows: TGTGCCAGCAGTTACGACCGACTGTTCTCCTACGAGCAGTACTTC.

The chain links TRBV5-1 to TRBJ2-1; 10 positions match TRBD2. Germline values: CDR1 SGHRS, CDR2 YFSETQ. CDR3 length: 15 amino acids. V lost 1 base and J lost 4; bases outside the gene matches: 2. CDR3 region: CASSLTSGTYNEQFF. CDR3 bases: TGCGCCAGCAGCTTGACTAGCGGGACGTACAATGAGCAGTTCTTC.

The J gene is TRBJ2-5, the V gene TRBV5-1; TRBD1 matches 9 bases. The ends lost 3 bases at V and 4 bases at J; junction bases unmatched: 7. CDR3 length: 15 amino acids. Per the germline V gene, CDR1 is SGHRS and CDR2 is YFSETQ. The CDR3 loop reads CASSWGDRDSETQYF. CDR3 in DNA: TGCGCCAGCAGCTGGGGGGACAGGGACTCAGAGACCCAGTACTTC.

This sequence joins TRBV6-5 and TRBJ2-7; D is unresolved. The CDR3 has 15 amino acids. V lost 0 bases, J lost 0 bases, and 9 bases lay in between. Germline CDR1 reads MNHEY; CDR2 reads SVGAGI. The CDR3 DNA reads TGTGCCAGCAGTTACTCGAGGAGTCCCTCCTACGAGCAGTACTTC. It yields the protein CASSYSRSPSYEQYF.

The V gene is TRBV19, the J gene TRBJ1-3; D uncertain. Germline V gives CDR1 LNHDA, CDR2 SQIVND (reference sequence). The CDR3 has 16 amino acids. Trimming shortened V by 9 bases and J by 0 bases, and 18 bases separated the two germline ends. CDR3 sequence (DNA): TGTGCCAGCGAGACGACCGGTGTTTTCTCTGGAAACACCATATATTTT. Its protein is CASETTGVFSGNTIYF. The whole variable domain, remainder taken from reference TRBV19 and TRBJ1-3, is DGGITQSPKYLFRKEGQNVTLSCEQNLNHDAMYWYRQDPGQGLRLIYYSQIVNDFQKGDIAEGYSVSREKKESFPLTVTSAQKNPTAFYLCASETTGVFSGNTIYFGEGSWLTVV.

The CDR3 nucleotides read TGTGCCAGCAGCTCCCGACAGGGCGGGGAGACCCAGTACTTC. Translated: CASSSRQGGETQYF. The chain employs TRBV7-9 and TRBJ2-5; 7 positions match TRBD1. The J segment lost 5 bases and the V segment lost 4 bases, leaving 7 bases of the junction unmatched. CDR1 and CDR2 (germline): SEHNR, FQNEAQ (reference sequence). The CDR3 contains 14 residues.

This clone was seen only once. CDR3 in DNA: TGTGCCAGCAGTCCCCGGGACCCACAGAGGGGCTACACCTTC. Amino acid sequence: CASSPRDPQRGYTF. The chain couples TRBV6-2 or TRBV6-3 to TRBJ1-2, with D perhaps TRBD1 (5 bases). Germline values: CDR1 MNHEY, CDR2 SVGEGT. The CDR3 contains 14 residues. With 5 bases removed from V and 8 bases from J, the gap between germline ends came to 18 bases.

The V call is TRBV14, the J call TRBJ2-2, with TRBD2 matching over 8 bases. This CDR3 has 16 amino acids. Germline CDR1 is SGHDN and CDR2 is FVKESK. The junction had 5 bases not matched to a gene; V was cut back by 1 base and J by 4 bases. The CDR3 reads CASSQVAGGFTGELFF. The DNA of the CDR3 is TGTGCCAGCAGCCAAGTCGCGGGAGGATTCACCGGGGAGCTGTTTTTT.